The 24 T cell receptor beta chains reported below all come from one sample, sequenced in a study of blood T cell repertoires in COVID-19. Only in-frame clones appear in the TCRdb table, and some are missing; sequencing was by immunoSEQ multiplex PCR. The sample lists about 88,000 clones, around 67% occurring once. Sequenced material: peripheral blood. These receptors came from a woman aged 55 to 70 in a cohort sampled during active or convalescent COVID-19.

This clone was counted between two and nine times. The V and J genes are TRBV1 and TRBJ2-7; TRBD2 was called by the table and not checked on the DNA. TRBV1 is noted as a pseudogene. There are 19 residues in the CDR3. In DNA, the CDR3 is TGCACCAGCAGCCAACATTCGGTGAGGGGGGGCGCGTCGGCTTGGGAGCAGTACTTC. Its protein product is CTSSQHSVRGGASAWEQYF.

This clone was recorded many times. This rearrangement joins TRBV5-1 to TRBJ1-1; D remains unclear. Trimming removed 4 bases at V and 5 bases at J, with 18 bases between. The CDR3 length is 15 residues. Looked up from germline, CDR1 is SGHRS and CDR2 is YFSETQ. The CDR3 is CASSPTSYLETEAFF. The CDR3, as DNA: TGCGCCAGCAGCCCGACTAGTTACTTGGAGACTGAAGCTTTCTTT.

This rearrangement joins TRBV3-1 (or the pseudogene TRBV3-2) to TRBJ1-5; unclear D gene. V was trimmed by 2 bases and J by 1 base, leaving 6 bases between them. The CDR3 consists of 14 residues. In germline, CDR1 is LGHDT, CDR2 YNNKEL (reference sequence). CDR3 coding DNA: TGTGCCAGCAGCCAACAGCGGAGCAATCAGCCCCAGCATTTT. Its protein product is CASSQQRSNQPQHF.

The V call is TRBV7-6, the J call TRBJ1-5; 7 nucleotides align to TRBD1. The CDR3 covers 14 residues. Looked up from germline, CDR1 is SGHVS and CDR2 is FNYEAQ. V was pared by 1 base and J by 6 bases, with 3 bases of the junction left unmatched. CDR3 sequence reads: CASSLVQGSQPQHF. In nucleotides, the CDR3 is TGTGCCAGCAGCTTAGTACAGGGGAGTCAGCCCCAGCATTTT. Full variable domain (outside the CDR3, taken from reference TRBV7-6 and TRBJ1-5): GAGVSQSPRYKVTKRGQDVALRCDPISGHVSLYWYRQALGQGPEFLTYFNYEAQQDKSGLPNDRFSAERPEGSISTLTIQRTEQRDSAMYRCASSLVQGSQPQHFGDGTRLSIL.

CDR3 amino acids: CASRAGGEGYNSPLHF. As DNA, the CDR3 is TGTGCCAGCAGGGCGGGGGGCGAGGGGTATAATTCACCCCTCCACTTT. The chain is built from TRBV9 and TRBJ1-6, with D perhaps matching TRBD1 (6 bases). Germline loops: CDR1 SGDLS, CDR2 YYNGEE. The CDR3 runs 16 residues. V gave up 5 bases and J gave up 4 bases, with 16 bases separating them.

The chain couples TRBV5-6 to TRBJ1-2; 9 bases are shared with TRBD1. The J segment lost 6 bases and the V segment lost 4 bases, leaving 7 bases of the junction unmatched. This CDR3 has 14 amino acids. Germline loops: CDR1 SGHDT, CDR2 YYEEEE. The CDR3 sequence: CASSPPRTGDGYTF. The CDR3 region has the DNA TGTGCCAGCAGCCCCCCCCGGACAGGGGATGGCTACACCTTC. Looking up the rest from reference TRBV5-6 and TRBJ1-2 gives the full variable domain: DAGVTQSPTHLIKTRGQQVTLRCSPKSGHDTVSWYQQALGQGPQFIFQYYEEEERQRGNFPDRFSGHQFPNYSSELNVNALLLGDSALYLCASSPPRTGDGYTFGSGTRLTVV.

This chain joins TRBV11-1 and TRBJ1-2; D is unclear. V shed 5 bases and J shed 1 base, with 14 bases lying between them. Germline V CDR1 and CDR2: SGHAT, FQDESV (reference sequence). The CDR3 runs to 15 residues. CDR3 coding DNA: TGTGCCAGCAGCCCCCGGGCCGGGATTAACTATGGCTACACCTTC. Its translation is CASSPRAGINYGYTF.

This clone occurred once. The chain recombines TRBV19 with TRBJ1-1, with a possible D match to TRBD1 (6 bases). The CDR3 has 16 residues. Trimming took off 7 bases at V and 0 bases at J, with 18 bases between the two ends. The germline gives CDR1 LNHDA, CDR2 SQIVND (reference sequence). The CDR3 DNA reads as TGTGCCAGTACCGCCGACAGGCCCTCCTTGAACACTGAAGCTTTCTTT. It translates to CASTADRPSLNTEAFF.

This CDR3 is CSASWPQGDKNIQYF. As DNA, the CDR3 is TGCAGTGCTAGTTGGCCCCAGGGGGACAAAAACATTCAGTACTTC. The chain combines TRBV20-1 with TRBJ2-4; 7 bases match TRBD1. The CDR3 length is 15 residues. Germline lookup yields CDR1 DFQATT and CDR2 SNEGSKA (reference sequence). Trimming removed 3 bases from V and 3 bases from J; junction bases left unmatched: 8.

This clone was detected only once. J is TRBJ2-3 and V is TRBV7-8; maybe TRBD2 (6 bases). CDR3 length: 16 amino acids. CDR1 is SGHVS, CDR2 FQNEAQ, per germline. V lost 5 bases and J lost 0, with 15 bases in between. The CDR3 nucleotides are TGTGCCAGCAGCCCAATGTCCGGGACTAGCACAGATACGCAGTATTTT. Translated, it gives CASSPMSGTSTDTQYF.

The chain is built from TRBV6-5 and TRBJ2-1; 7 bases fit TRBD1. V gave up 4 bases and J gave up 5 bases; unmatched junction bases: 8. The CDR3 has 15 residues. Per germline, CDR1 MNHEY and CDR2 SVGAGI. The CDR3 bases are TGTGCCAGCAGTTTAAGACAGGGTCGGAACAATGAGCAGTTCTTC. Amino acid sequence: CASSLRQGRNNEQFF.

The V and J genes are TRBV6-2 or TRBV6-3 and TRBJ1-1; D remains ambiguous. The CDR3 consists of 12 residues. From germline, CDR1 is MNHEY and CDR2 SVGEGT. V was clipped by 4 bases and J by 7 bases, with 10 bases between them. CDR3 nucleotides: TGTGCCAGCAGTTCCACCGGTCTTGAAGCTTTCTTT. This gives the protein CASSSTGLEAFF.

The CDR3 loop reads CASTTRRGGREQFF. The CDR3 DNA sequence: TGTGCCAGCACGACAAGGCGCGGGGGCCGTGAGCAGTTCTTC. The chain uses TRBV3-1 (or the pseudogene TRBV3-2) and TRBJ2-1; D might be TRBD2 (7 bases). CDR3 size: 14 residues. Deletions cut 7 bases from V and 9 bases from J, with 19 bases between. From germline, CDR1 is LGHDT and CDR2 YNNKEL (reference sequence).

V gene TRBV4-1 combines with J gene TRBJ1-2, with a tentative D call TRBD1 (5 bases). CDR3 size: 14 residues. The germline V gene has CDR1 MGHRA and CDR2 YSYEKL. Trimming stripped 0 bases from V and 4 bases from J, with 9 bases between. The CDR3 loop is CASSQDWGGYGYTF. DNA for the CDR3: TGCGCCAGCAGCCAAGATTGGGGGGGCTATGGCTACACCTTC.

The chain combines TRBV30 with TRBJ2-7; D is undetermined. This CDR3 has 11 residues. Germline CDR1 reads GTSNPN; CDR2 reads SVGIG (reference sequence). V lost 2 bases, J lost 4 bases, and 6 bases lay in between. The CDR3: CAWSQQYEQYF. DNA for the CDR3: TGTGCCTGGAGTCAACAGTACGAGCAGTACTTC.

The chain joins TRBV5-1 to TRBJ1-2, with D possibly being TRBD1 (5 bases). The V end lost 6 bases, the J end lost 7 bases, and 13 bases lay between the germline ends. Germline CDR1 and CDR2: SGHRS and YFSETQ. The CDR3 loop spans 12 amino acids. The CDR3, as DNA: TGCGCCAGCAAGGGACTTAGGGGTGGCTACACCTTC. This encodes CASKGLRGGYTF.

The chain has TRBV5-1 and TRBJ2-3, with 10 bases that match TRBD1. V gave up 5 bases and J gave up 4 bases; unmatched junction bases: 7. There are 15 residues in the CDR3. Germline loops: CDR1 SGHRS, CDR2 YFSETQ. The CDR3 DNA is TGCGCCAGCAGACCGGGACAGGGGTGGGCAGATACGCAGTATTTT. Its protein is CASRPGQGWADTQYF.

The V call is TRBV9, the J call TRBJ2-5, with D possibly being TRBD2 (6 bases). The germline gives CDR1 SGDLS, CDR2 YYNGEE. The V and J ends lost 0 bases and 7 bases respectively, with 19 bases between them. The CDR3 length is 16 residues. The CDR3 region is CASSVDPGGQVGTQYF. In DNA, the CDR3 is TGTGCCAGCAGCGTAGACCCCGGAGGGCAGGTGGGGACCCAGTACTTC.

This chain links TRBV4-3 with TRBJ2-1; possibly TRBD1 for D (5 bases). The CDR3 is made up of 18 amino acids. CDR1 is LGHNA, CDR2 YSLEER, per germline. With 0 bases removed from V and 3 bases from J, the gap between germline ends came to 18 bases. In DNA, the CDR3 is TGCGCCAGCAGCCAAGACTTCATCAGACAGAGTCTCTACAATGAGCAGTTCTTC. Translating gives CASSQDFIRQSLYNEQFF.

In this sample, this clone turned up once. The chain recombines TRBV7-2 with TRBJ1-6; no clear D. This CDR3 comprises 14 residues. Germline assignment: CDR1 SGHTA and CDR2 FQGNSA. Trimming shortened V by 5 bases and J by 0 bases, and 5 bases separated the two germline ends. The CDR3 nucleotides are TGTGCCAGCAGCGCGAGCTCCTATAATTCACCCCTCCACTTT. It codes for CASSASSYNSPLHF. Complete variable domain (other parts from reference TRBV7-2 and TRBJ1-6): GAGVSQSPSNKVTEKGKDVELRCDPISGHTALYWYRQSLGQGLEFLIYFQGNSAPDKSGLPSDRFSAERTGGSVSTLTIQRTQQEDSAVYLCASSASSYNSPLHFGNGTRLTVT.

The chain joins TRBV11-3 to TRBJ2-7, with TRBD1 matching 10 bases. Germline lookup yields CDR1 SGHNT and CDR2 YENEEA. CDR3 length: 15 residues. Germline trimming cut 5 bases from V and 5 bases from J; bases unmatched to any gene: 9. The CDR3 nucleotides read TGTGCCAGCAGCCCGGGGACAGGGGAGTCGGACGAGCAGTACTTC. Translation gives CASSPGTGESDEQYF.

Note on this clone: Other nucleotide sequences in the sample specify the same CDR3. The chain carries TRBV4-2 and TRBJ1-2; 9 positions match TRBD1. With V trimmed by 3 bases and J by 0 bases, 5 bases remained unmatched. The CDR3 is 16 amino acids. Looked up from germline, CDR1 is LGHNA and CDR2 is YNFKEQ. CDR3 sequence (DNA): TGTGCCAGCAGCCAGGGGACAGGGAATACTAACTATGGCTACACCTTC. Translation gives CASSQGTGNTNYGYTF.

In its sample, this clone was seen a few times. The chain has TRBV6-6 and TRBJ2-5; D remains unclear. The CDR3 is made up of 15 amino acids. With 2 bases removed from V and 2 bases from J, the gap between germline ends came to 12 bases. CDR1 and CDR2 from the germline V gene are MNHNY and SVGAGI (reference sequence). CDR3 sequence reads: CASSYTMARQETQYF. Here the CDR3 DNA reads TGTGCCAGCAGTTACACAATGGCCAGACAAGAGACCCAGTACTTC.

V usage is TRBV4-1 and J usage is TRBJ2-3, with 7 positions matching TRBD2. CDR3 length equals 15 residues. CDR1 and CDR2 from the germline V gene are MGHRA and YSYEKL. The trim removed 5 bases at V and 2 bases at J, leaving 7 bases unmatched. CDR3 sequence reads: CASSFSGGITDTQYF. The CDR3 DNA sequence: TGCGCCAGCAGCTTTTCCGGGGGGATCACAGATACGCAGTATTTT.